Below, one T cell receptor (beta chain) is given with its context. The germline CDR1 and CDR2 sequences are SGHRS and YFSETQ. The CDR3 has 16 amino acids. V dropped 4 bases and J dropped 2; count of bases not matched to a gene: 8. Data came from immunoSEQ multiplex PCR; TCRdb stores just in-frame clones and leaves some out. Of about 44,000 clones in the sample, approximately 90% are singletons; the top ten hold roughly 1.2%. This sample is part of a study of T cell changes during pregnancy in multiple sclerosis. The input for sequencing was CD4+ T cells from peripheral blood mononuclear cells, taken after pregnancy. The chain carries TRBV5-1 and TRBJ2-1; 8 bases map to TRBD2. The clonotype was recovered from a female donor with multiple sclerosis, enrolled in a pregnancy study. This CDR3 is CASSLLTSGTYNEQFF. CDR3 coding DNA: TGCGCCAGCAGCCTCCTAACTAGCGGTACCTACAATGAGCAGTTCTTC. The full variable domain, rest sourced from reference TRBV5-1 and TRBJ2-1, is KAGVTQTPRYLIKTRGQQVTLSCSPISGHRSVSWYQQTPGQGLQFLFEYFSETQRNKGNFPGRFSGRQFSNSRSEMNVSTLELGDSALYLCASSLLTSGTYNEQFFGPGTRLTVL.